This record concerns one TCR beta chain sequence. Its matching antigen is unknown. The CDR3 length is 13 residues. V lost 8 bases and J lost 6, with 16 bases in between. The V gene's germline CDR1 is MNHNY and CDR2 SVGAGI (reference sequence). It was with 60 Vbeta and 13 Jbeta primers that the PCR ran. Repertoires were generated with immunoSEQ multiplex PCR, while TCRdb's copy carries only in-frame clones and drops some. The sample has fewer than 90,000 clones, around 70% seen once; the top ten hold 7.6%. The source of the sample is a study of cytomegalovirus exposure and HLA in healthy donors. Broader study findings: In a later analysis, TCR beta V- and J-gene trimming was associated with a missense DCLRE1C variant.

Specimen: PBMCs. The V and J genes are TRBV6-6 and TRBJ1-2, with D possibly TRBD1 on 5 matching bases. The sequence derives from a man aged 40-50 years in good health and CMV-seropositive. The CDR3 DNA follows: TGTGCCAGCCGCGCCGGGGGATCGGATGGCTACACCTTC. Translating it yields CASRAGGSDGYTF.